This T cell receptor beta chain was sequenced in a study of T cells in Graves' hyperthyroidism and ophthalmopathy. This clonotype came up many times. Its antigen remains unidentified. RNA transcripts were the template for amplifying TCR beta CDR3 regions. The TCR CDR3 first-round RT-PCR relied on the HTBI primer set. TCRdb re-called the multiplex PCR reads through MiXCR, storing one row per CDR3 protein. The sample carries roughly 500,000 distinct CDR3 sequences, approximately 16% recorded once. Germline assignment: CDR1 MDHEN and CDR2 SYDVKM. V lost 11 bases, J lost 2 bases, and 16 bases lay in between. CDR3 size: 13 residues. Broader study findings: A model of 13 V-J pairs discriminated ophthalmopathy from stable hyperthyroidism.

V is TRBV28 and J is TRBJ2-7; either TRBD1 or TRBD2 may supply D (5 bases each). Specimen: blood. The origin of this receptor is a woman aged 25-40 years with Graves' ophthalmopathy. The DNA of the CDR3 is TGTGCCGACTCCGGGACGACCCCCTACGAGCAGTACTTC. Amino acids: CADSGTTPYEQYF.